This is a list of T cell receptor beta chains from one sample in a study of cytomegalovirus exposure and HLA in healthy donors. Clones were sequenced by immunoSEQ multiplex PCR, and TCRdb holds only the in-frame ones, with some missing. The table has roughly 100,000 clones, approximately 80% seen once. The source material was PBMCs. These TCRs come from a male donor in good health and CMV-seropositive. The CDR3 runs from the conserved cysteine through the conserved F or W. A D gene is named only where the DNA matches it firmly. Where a row states a size, it is once, few, many or the class of an expanded clone; other rows omit it.

J gene,clone size,V gene,D gene,CDR3 protein,CDR3 DNA
TRBJ2-5,NA,TRBV7-9,TRBD1,CASSGPTGGIGETQYF,TGTGCCAGCAGCGGACCGACAGGGGGCATCGGGGAGACCCAGTACTTC
TRBJ2-1,NA,TRBV5-5,TRBD2,CASSLSGVPKEQFF,TGTGCCAGCAGCCTTAGCGGGGTGCCAAAGGAGCAGTTCTTC
TRBJ2-7,NA,TRBV28,TRBD1,CASTLRTGGRVPPSYEQYF,TGTGCCAGCACCTTGAGGACAGGGGGCCGGGTGCCACCATCCTACGAGCAGTACTTC
TRBJ2-1,NA,TRBV23-1,TRBD2,CASSLDSCRGLAGGTSYNEQFF,TGCGCCAGCAGTCTTGACTCCTGCAGGGGGCTAGCGGGAGGAACCTCCTACAATGAGCAGTTCTTC
TRBJ1-5,NA,TRBV6-6,NA,CASSYSFAKPQHF,TGTGCCAGCAGTTACTCGTTCGCGAAGCCCCAGCATTTT
TRBJ2-7,few,TRBV5-4,TRBD2,CASSRDLAGARYEQYF,TGTGCCAGCAGCAGGGATCTAGCGGGGGCGAGGTACGAGCAGTACTTC
TRBJ2-1,NA,TRBV9,NA,CASSGVGGNEQFF,TGTGCCAGCAGCGGAGTGGGAGGCAATGAGCAGTTCTTC
TRBJ2-7,once,TRBV4-1,TRBD2,CASSQAPGLAASYEQYF,TGCGCCAGCAGCCAAGCCCCCGGACTAGCGGCAAGCTACGAGCAGTACTTC
TRBJ2-5,NA,TRBV7-2,TRBD2,CASSSGLARGTQYF,TGTGCCAGCAGCTCGGGACTAGCGAGGGGGACCCAGTACTTC
TRBJ2-3,NA,TRBV4-2,TRBD1,CASSQEWRQGALDTQYF,TGTGCCAGCAGCCAAGAGTGGAGGCAGGGGGCCTTAGATACGCAGTATTTT
TRBJ2-7,NA,TRBV7-9,NA,CSSSLGLYEQYF,TGTTCCAGCAGCTTAGGGCTTTACGAGCAGTACTTC
TRBJ2-5,NA,TRBV5-1,TRBD2,CASSLVGSGSWETQYF,TGCGCCAGCAGCTTGGTTGGTAGCGGGAGTTGGGAGACCCAGTACTTC
TRBJ2-5,NA,TRBV19,NA,CASSIGSMGRETQYF,TGTGCCAGTAGTATCGGGTCGATGGGTAGGGAGACCCAGTACTTC
TRBJ1-3,few,TRBV5-1,TRBD1,CASSQTGGSGNTIYF,TGCGCCAGCAGCCAAACAGGGGGCTCTGGAAACACCATATATTTT
TRBJ2-3,NA,TRBV28,TRBD1,CASSLSGQGVTDTQYF,TGTGCCAGCAGTTTATCGGGACAGGGTGTCACAGATACGCAGTATTTT
TRBJ2-1,NA,TRBV23-1,NA,CASSQSRGNEQFF,TGCGCCAGCAGTCAATCGCGGGGAAATGAGCAGTTCTTC
TRBJ2-7,NA,TRBV7-2,NA,CASSLDGISYEQYF,TGTGCCAGCAGCTTAGACGGGATCTCCTACGAGCAGTACTTC
TRBJ1-3,NA,TRBV11-2,NA,CASSPLRGVSGNTIYF,TGTGCCAGCAGCCCCCTCAGAGGTGTATCTGGAAACACCATATATTTT
TRBJ2-1,few,TRBV7-3,TRBD2,CASSPGTSGSGPYNEQFF,TGTGCCAGCAGCCCCGGGACTAGCGGGAGTGGCCCCTACAATGAGCAGTTCTTC
TRBJ2-1,NA,TRBV28,NA,CASSTNSEEQFF,TGTGCCAGCAGTACCAACTCGGAGGAGCAGTTCTTC
TRBJ2-7,NA,TRBV10-3,TRBD1,CANQRDRESYEQYF,TGTGCCAACCAACGGGACAGGGAATCCTACGAGCAGTACTTC
TRBJ2-3,once,TRBV7-9,TRBD1,CASSSETGGNLGDTQYF,TGTGCCAGCAGCTCCGAGACAGGGGGAAACCTTGGAGATACGCAGTATTTT
TRBJ2-3,NA,TRBV27,NA,CASSLLQGFTDTQYF,TGTGCCAGCAGTTTATTACAGGGATTCACAGATACGCAGTATTTT
TRBJ2-1,NA,TRBV19,TRBD1,CASSTNRGASYNEQFF,TGTGCCAGTAGTACGAACAGGGGGGCCTCCTACAATGAGCAGTTCTTC
TRBJ2-5,few,TRBV7-6,NA,CASSLGGSTGPGTQYF,TGTGCCAGCAGCTTAGGGGGGTCAACAGGGCCCGGGACCCAGTACTTC
TRBJ2-3,NA,TRBV5-5,TRBD1,CASSSGQGPDTQYF,TGTGCCAGCAGCTCGGGACAGGGTCCGGATACGCAGTATTTT
TRBJ1-1,few,TRBV29-1,NA,CSVDMVTGLNTEAFF,TGCAGCGTCGATATGGTAACAGGCCTGAACACTGAAGCTTTCTTT
TRBJ1-5,NA,TRBV2,TRBD1,CASRGGQGKGQPQHF,TGTGCCAGCAGAGGAGGACAGGGGAAGGGTCAGCCCCAGCATTTT
TRBJ2-7,NA,TRBV29-1,TRBD1,CSVSETGGVFVGQYF,TGCAGCGTTTCCGAGACAGGGGGTGTGTTCGTGGGGCAGTACTTC
TRBJ2-7,NA,TRBV5-1,TRBD1,CASSPSRWDRASYEQYF,TGCGCCAGCAGCCCCTCCCGCTGGGACAGGGCTTCCTACGAGCAGTACTTC
TRBJ2-1,NA,TRBV6-6,TRBD2,CASSPTREGYNEQFF,TGTGCCAGCAGTCCCACCCGGGAGGGCTACAATGAGCAGTTCTTC
TRBJ2-3,NA,TRBV19,TRBD2,CASSILAGVADTQYF,TGTGCCAGTAGTATCTTAGCGGGAGTGGCAGATACGCAGTATTTT
TRBJ1-4,NA,TRBV28,TRBD1,CASSRTGGGEKLFF,TGTGCCAGCAGCCGTACAGGGGGGGGAGAAAAACTGTTTTTT
TRBJ1-1,NA,TRBV9,TRBD1,CASSVSPSPGQGNTEAFF,TGTGCCAGCAGCGTTTCCCCAAGCCCGGGACAGGGTAACACTGAAGCTTTCTTT
TRBJ2-7,NA,TRBV11-2,TRBD1,CASSPHRDRYREQYF,TGTGCCAGCAGCCCACACCGGGACAGGTATCGCGAGCAGTACTTC
TRBJ2-1,few,TRBV7-3,NA,CASSLRTNGEQFF,TGTGCCAGCAGCTTACGAACTAATGGTGAGCAGTTCTTC
TRBJ2-1,NA,TRBV5-1,TRBD2,CASSLRPFSGVNEQFF,TGCGCCAGCAGCTTGAGACCATTTAGCGGGGTCAATGAGCAGTTCTTC
TRBJ1-2,NA,TRBV6-1,NA,CASSYYGQPYGYTF,TGTGCCAGCAGCTATTACGGACAGCCGTATGGCTACACCTTC
TRBJ1-3,NA,TRBV6-5,NA,CASSNDSFSGNTIYF,TGTGCCAGCAGTAACGACAGCTTCTCTGGAAACACCATATATTTT
TRBJ2-5,once,TRBV2,TRBD2,CASSRTSRETQYF,TGTGCCAGCTCCAGGACTAGCAGGGAGACCCAGTACTTC
TRBJ2-7,NA,TRBV21-1,NA,CASSLQMDEQYF,TGTGCCAGCAGCCTTCAGATGGACGAGCAGTACTTC
TRBJ2-7,NA,TRBV7-9,NA,CASSMRNEQYF,TGTGCCAGCAGCATGAGGAACGAGCAGTACTTC
TRBJ2-2,NA,TRBV30,NA,CAWNILTGELFF,TGTGCCTGGAACATTTTGACCGGGGAGCTGTTTTTT
TRBJ2-7,NA,TRBV6-6,NA,CASSGGDYEQYF,TGTGCCAGCAGTGGAGGGGACTACGAGCAGTACTTC
TRBJ2-2,few,TRBV29-1,TRBD2,CSVLKGGMSGELFF,TGCAGCGTCCTTAAGGGAGGGATGTCCGGGGAGCTGTTTTTT
TRBJ2-1,NA,TRBV5-1,NA,CASSFRLSRGFF,TGCGCCAGCAGCTTCAGACTGAGCCGGGGGTTCTTC